This T cell receptor beta chain was recorded in a study of human T cells and chemical hapten exposure. Study at large: The patients, most of them female, presented with alopecia areata, totalis or universalis.

Worth noting for this clonotype: This may come from a read error, since a much larger clone is one base off.

As for time point: patch test 1, 2 weeks after DPC sensitization. This sample's treatment: therapeutic diphenylcyclopropenone sensitization with weekly scalp DPC. TCRdb re-called the RACE reads with MiXCR, one entry per CDR3 protein. The sample includes some 49,000 distinct CDR3 sequences, around 9.3% of them seen just once. The TCR was taken from a woman aged 45-65 years with alopecia areata. Some clones in this sample may be carry-over from other donors' samples. The sample in question was whole blood, obtained in connection with sensitization to the hapten diphenylcyclopropenone (DPC).

CDR3 sequence reads: CASSPGYGAFSGNTINF. The CDR3 bases are TGTGCCAGCTCACCGGGTTACGGGGCCTTCTCTGGAAACACCATAAATTTT. V usage is TRBV18 and J usage is TRBJ1-3, with a tentative D call TRBD1 (5 bases). The CDR3 is 17 residues long. Germline V gives CDR1 KGHSH, CDR2 LQKENI.